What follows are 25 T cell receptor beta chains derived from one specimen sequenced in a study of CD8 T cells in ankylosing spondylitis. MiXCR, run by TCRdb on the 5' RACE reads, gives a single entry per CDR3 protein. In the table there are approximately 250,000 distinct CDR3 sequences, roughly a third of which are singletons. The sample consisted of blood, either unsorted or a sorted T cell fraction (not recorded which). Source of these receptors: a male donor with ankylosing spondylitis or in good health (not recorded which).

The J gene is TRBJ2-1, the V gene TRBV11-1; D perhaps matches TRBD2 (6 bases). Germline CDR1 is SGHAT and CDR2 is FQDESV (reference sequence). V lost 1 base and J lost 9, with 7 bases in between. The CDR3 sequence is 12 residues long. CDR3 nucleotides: TGTGCCAGCAGCTTAGTGCGGGGTGAGCAGTTCTTC. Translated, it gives CASSLVRGEQFF.

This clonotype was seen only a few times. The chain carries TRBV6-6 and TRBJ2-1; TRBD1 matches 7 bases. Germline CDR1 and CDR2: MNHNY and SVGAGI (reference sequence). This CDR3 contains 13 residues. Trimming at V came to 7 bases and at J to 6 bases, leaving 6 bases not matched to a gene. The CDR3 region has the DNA TGTGCCAGCACCCAGGGACAGATCAATGAGCAGTTCTTC. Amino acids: CASTQGQINEQFF.

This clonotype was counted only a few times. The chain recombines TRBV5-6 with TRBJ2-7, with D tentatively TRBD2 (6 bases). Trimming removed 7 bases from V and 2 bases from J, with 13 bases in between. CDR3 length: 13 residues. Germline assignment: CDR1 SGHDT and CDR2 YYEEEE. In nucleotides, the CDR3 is TGTGCCAGCCGGCGGGGAACCCCCTACGAGCAGTACTTC. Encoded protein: CASRRGTPYEQYF.

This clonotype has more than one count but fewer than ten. The CDR3: CASSTYRQVQSYEQYF. CDR3 bases: TGTGCCAGCAGTACCTACCGACAGGTCCAGTCCTACGAGCAGTACTTC. V usage is TRBV27 and J usage is TRBJ2-7, with a tentative D call TRBD1 (6 bases). The V end was cut by 5 bases, the J end by 1 base, with 18 bases between. Germline V gives CDR1 MNHEY, CDR2 SMNVEV (reference sequence). The CDR3 length is 16 residues.

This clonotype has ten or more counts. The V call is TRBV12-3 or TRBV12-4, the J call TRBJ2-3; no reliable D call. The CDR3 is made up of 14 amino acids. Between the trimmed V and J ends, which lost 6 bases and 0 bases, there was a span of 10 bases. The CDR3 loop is CASSVDPSTDTQYF. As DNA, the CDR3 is TGTGCCAGCAGCGTGGACCCTAGCACAGATACGCAGTATTTT.

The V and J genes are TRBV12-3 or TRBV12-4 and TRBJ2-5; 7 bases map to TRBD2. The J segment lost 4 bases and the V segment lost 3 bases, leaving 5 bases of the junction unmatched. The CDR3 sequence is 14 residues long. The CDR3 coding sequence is TGTGCCAGCAGTTTTATTTCGGGGGGAGAGACCCAGTACTTC. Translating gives CASSFISGGETQYF.

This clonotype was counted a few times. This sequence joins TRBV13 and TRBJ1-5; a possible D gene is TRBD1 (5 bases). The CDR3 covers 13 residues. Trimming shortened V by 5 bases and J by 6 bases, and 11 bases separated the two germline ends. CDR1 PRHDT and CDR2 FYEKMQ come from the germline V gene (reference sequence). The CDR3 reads CASSPGTGQPQHF. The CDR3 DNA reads TGTGCCAGCAGCCCAGGGACGGGTCAGCCCCAGCATTTT.

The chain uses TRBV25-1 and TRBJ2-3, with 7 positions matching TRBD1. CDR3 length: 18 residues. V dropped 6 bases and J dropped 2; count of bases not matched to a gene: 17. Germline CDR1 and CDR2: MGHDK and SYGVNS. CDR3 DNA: TGTGCCAGCAGCCCGAGGACAGGCCACCACTTGAACACAGATACGCAGTATTTT. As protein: CASSPRTGHHLNTDTQYF.

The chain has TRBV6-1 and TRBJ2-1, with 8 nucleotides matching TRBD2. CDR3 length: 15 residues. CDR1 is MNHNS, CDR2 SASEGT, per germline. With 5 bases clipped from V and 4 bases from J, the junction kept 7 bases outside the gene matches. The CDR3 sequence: CASSPGGTRYNEQFF. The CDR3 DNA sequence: TGTGCCAGCAGTCCGGGAGGGACTAGATACAATGAGCAGTTCTTC.

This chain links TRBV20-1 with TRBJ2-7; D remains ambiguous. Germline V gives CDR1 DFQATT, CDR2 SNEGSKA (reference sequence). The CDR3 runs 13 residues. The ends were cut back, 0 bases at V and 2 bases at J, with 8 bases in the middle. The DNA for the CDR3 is TGCAGTGCTAGAGATGGGGTGGCCTACGAGCAGTACTTC. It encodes CSARDGVAYEQYF.

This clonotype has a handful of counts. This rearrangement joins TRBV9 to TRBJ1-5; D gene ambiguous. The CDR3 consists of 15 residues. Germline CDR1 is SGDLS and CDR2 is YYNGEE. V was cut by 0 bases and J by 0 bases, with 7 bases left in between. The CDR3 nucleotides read TGTGCCAGCAGCGTAGTGCCAGATAGCAATCAGCCCCAGCATTTT. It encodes CASSVVPDSNQPQHF.

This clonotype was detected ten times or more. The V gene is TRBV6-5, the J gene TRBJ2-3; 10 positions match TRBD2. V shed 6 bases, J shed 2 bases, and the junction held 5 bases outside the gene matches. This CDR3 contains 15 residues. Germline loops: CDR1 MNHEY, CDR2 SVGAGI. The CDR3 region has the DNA TGTGCCAGCAGCTTAGCGGGGGGCCCCACAGATACGCAGTATTTT. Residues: CASSLAGGPTDTQYF.

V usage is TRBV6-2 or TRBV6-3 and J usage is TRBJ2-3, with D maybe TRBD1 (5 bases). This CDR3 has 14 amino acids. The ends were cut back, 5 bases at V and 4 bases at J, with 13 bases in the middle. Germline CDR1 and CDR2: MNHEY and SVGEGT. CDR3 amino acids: CASSLIPGSDTQYF. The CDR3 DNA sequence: TGTGCCAGCAGTCTCATTCCAGGGTCAGATACGCAGTATTTT.

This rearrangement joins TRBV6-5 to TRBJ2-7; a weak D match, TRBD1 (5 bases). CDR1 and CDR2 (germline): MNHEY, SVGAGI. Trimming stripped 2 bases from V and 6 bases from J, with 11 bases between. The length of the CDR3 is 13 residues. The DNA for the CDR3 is TGTGCCAGCAGTTACCCGACAGCTGCCGAGCAGTACTTC. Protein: CASSYPTAAEQYF.

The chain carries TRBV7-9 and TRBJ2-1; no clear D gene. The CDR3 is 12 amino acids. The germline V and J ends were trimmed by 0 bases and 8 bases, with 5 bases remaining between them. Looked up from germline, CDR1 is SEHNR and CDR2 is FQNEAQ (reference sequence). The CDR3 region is CASSLATYEQFF. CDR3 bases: TGTGCCAGCAGCTTAGCAACCTATGAGCAGTTCTTC.

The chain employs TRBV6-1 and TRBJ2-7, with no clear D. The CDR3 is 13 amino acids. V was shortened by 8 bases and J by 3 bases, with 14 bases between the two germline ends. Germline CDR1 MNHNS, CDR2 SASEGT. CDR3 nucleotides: TGTGCCAGCCGTGGGTATACCATCTACGAGCAGTACTTC. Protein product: CASRGYTIYEQYF.

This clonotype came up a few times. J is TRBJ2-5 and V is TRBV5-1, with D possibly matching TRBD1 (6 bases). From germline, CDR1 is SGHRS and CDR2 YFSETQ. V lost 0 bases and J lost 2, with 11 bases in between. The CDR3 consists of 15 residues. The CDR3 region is CASSLEGRGQETQYF. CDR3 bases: TGCGCCAGCAGCTTGGAGGGCAGGGGACAAGAGACCCAGTACTTC.

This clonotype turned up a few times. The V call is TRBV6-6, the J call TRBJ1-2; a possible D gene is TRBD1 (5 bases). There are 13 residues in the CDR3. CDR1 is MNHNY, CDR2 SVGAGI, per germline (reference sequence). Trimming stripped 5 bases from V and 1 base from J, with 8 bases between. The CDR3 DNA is TGTGCCAGCAGTCGGGACGGTAACTATGGCTACACCTTC. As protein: CASSRDGNYGYTF.

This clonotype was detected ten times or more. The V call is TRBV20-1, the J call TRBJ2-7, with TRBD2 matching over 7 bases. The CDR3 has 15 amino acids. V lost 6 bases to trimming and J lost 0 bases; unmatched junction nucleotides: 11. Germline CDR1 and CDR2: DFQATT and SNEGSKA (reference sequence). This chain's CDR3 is CSAPIPGGLSYEQYF. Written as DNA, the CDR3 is TGCAGTGCCCCGATTCCGGGGGGACTCTCCTACGAGCAGTACTTC.

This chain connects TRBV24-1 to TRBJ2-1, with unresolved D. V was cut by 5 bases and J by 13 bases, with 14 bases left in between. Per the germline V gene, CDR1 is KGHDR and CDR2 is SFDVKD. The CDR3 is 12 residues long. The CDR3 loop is CATSAGAGRQFF. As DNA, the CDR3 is TGTGCCACCAGTGCGGGCGCTGGCCGTCAGTTCTTC.

The CDR3 is CASSSWRQGFDEQYF. CDR3 coding DNA: TGTGCCAGCAGCTCCTGGAGACAGGGTTTCGACGAGCAGTACTTC. This sequence joins TRBV7-2 and TRBJ2-7; 7 bases are a match to TRBD1. With 4 bases clipped from V and 5 bases from J, the junction kept 11 bases outside the gene matches. There are 15 residues in the CDR3. The germline CDR1 and CDR2 sequences are SGHTA and FQGNSA.

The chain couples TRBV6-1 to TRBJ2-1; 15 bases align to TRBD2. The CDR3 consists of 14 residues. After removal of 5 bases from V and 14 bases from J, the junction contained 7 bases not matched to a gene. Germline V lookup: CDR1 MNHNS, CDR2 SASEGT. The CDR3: CASSRGLAGGPEFF. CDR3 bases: TGTGCCAGCAGTAGAGGACTAGCGGGGGGGCCGGAGTTCTTC.

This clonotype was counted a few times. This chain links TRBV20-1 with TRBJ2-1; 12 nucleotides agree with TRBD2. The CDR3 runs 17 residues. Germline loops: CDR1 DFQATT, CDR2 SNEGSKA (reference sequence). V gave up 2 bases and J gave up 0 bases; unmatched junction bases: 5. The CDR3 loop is CSARTSGGPSSYNEQFF. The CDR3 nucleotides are TGCAGTGCTAGAACTAGCGGGGGGCCGAGCTCCTACAATGAGCAGTTCTTC.

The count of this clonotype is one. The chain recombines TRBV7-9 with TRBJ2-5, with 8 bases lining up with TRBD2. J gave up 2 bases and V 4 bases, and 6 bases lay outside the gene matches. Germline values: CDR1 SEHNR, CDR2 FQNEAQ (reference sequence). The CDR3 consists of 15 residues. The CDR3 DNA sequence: TGTGCCAGCAGCTCTCCTGGACTAGCTCAAGAGACCCAGTACTTC. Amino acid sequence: CASSSPGLAQETQYF. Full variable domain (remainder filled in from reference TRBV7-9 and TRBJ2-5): DTGVSQNPRHKITKRGQNVTFRCDPISEHNRLYWYRQTLGQGPEFLTYFQNEAQLEKSRLLSDRFSAERPKGSFSTLEIQRTEQGDSAMYLCASSSPGLAQETQYFGPGTRLLVL.

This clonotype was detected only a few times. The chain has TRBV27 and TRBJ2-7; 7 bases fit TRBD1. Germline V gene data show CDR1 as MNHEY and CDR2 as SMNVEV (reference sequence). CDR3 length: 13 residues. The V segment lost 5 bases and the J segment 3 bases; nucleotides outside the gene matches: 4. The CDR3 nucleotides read TGTGCCAGCAGTGTCCGGGACAGCTACGAGCAGTACTTC. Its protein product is CASSVRDSYEQYF.